A single sample is the source of the 26 T cell receptor beta chains below, sequenced in a study of memory CD4+ T cells and cytomegalovirus serostatus. Some clones are missing from TCRdb's copy, which holds only in-frame ones; the method was immunoSEQ multiplex PCR. The sample has tens of thousands of clones, around 80% seen once. The sort gate was single viable CD3+CD4+CD8-CD45RO+ cells for memory CD4+ T cells. The sample comprised memory CD4+ T cells from blood. The receptors originated from an adult in good health and CMV-seropositive.

The chain is built from TRBV4-2 and TRBJ2-1; 9 bases line up with TRBD2. CDR3 size: 16 residues. Germline V gives CDR1 LGHNA, CDR2 YNFKEQ. With V trimmed by 1 base and J by 3 bases, 4 bases remained unmatched. The CDR3 region is CASSQGASGVYNEQFF. CDR3 nucleotides: TGTGCCAGCAGCCAAGGGGCTAGCGGGGTCTACAATGAGCAGTTCTTC.

The V gene is TRBV27, the J gene TRBJ2-7; D might be TRBD1 (6 bases). Per germline, CDR1 MNHEY and CDR2 SMNVEV (reference sequence). V lost 6 bases and J lost 0, with 6 bases in between. CDR3 length: 12 residues. CDR3 region: CASRDSSYEQYF. The CDR3 bases are TGTGCCAGCAGGGACAGCTCCTACGAGCAGTACTTC.

V gene TRBV19 combines with J gene TRBJ1-2, with 7 bases lining up with TRBD1. In germline, CDR1 is LNHDA, CDR2 SQIVND (reference sequence). V gave up 6 bases and J gave up 7 bases; unmatched junction bases: 11. The CDR3 extends over 14 amino acids. The DNA of the CDR3 is TGTGCCAGTAGCCCTCAGGGGGTTGGAGGTGGCTACACCTTC. This gives the protein CASSPQGVGGGYTF.

The chain has TRBV7-2 and TRBJ2-7, with a weak D call TRBD1 (6 bases). The CDR3 consists of 14 residues. The V end was cut by 5 bases, the J end by 2 bases, with 13 bases between. Germline CDR1 and CDR2: SGHTA and FQGNSA. The CDR3 DNA sequence: TGTGCCAGCAGCCTCAGACAGGTAGCCTACGAGCAGTACTTC. Translating gives CASSLRQVAYEQYF.

A few counts support this clone. The chain carries TRBV5-5 and TRBJ2-2; D is unclear. V lost 4 bases and J 1 base, leaving 14 bases between the germline ends. The CDR3 is made up of 16 amino acids. Germline lookup yields CDR1 SGHKS and CDR2 YYEKEE (reference sequence). CDR3 amino acids: CASSPPGRENTGELFF. The CDR3 region has the DNA TGTGCCAGCAGCCCGCCGGGTAGGGAGAACACCGGGGAGCTGTTTTTT.

This chain links TRBV18 with TRBJ1-3, with 7 bases that match TRBD1. Trimming took 4 bases from V and 2 from J; bases not matched to a gene: 8. CDR1 is KGHSH, CDR2 LQKENI, per germline. The CDR3 runs to 16 residues. As DNA, the CDR3 is TGTGCCAGCTCACAGACAGGGATCGACACTGGAAACACCATATATTTT. It yields the protein CASSQTGIDTGNTIYF.

The chain links TRBV2 to TRBJ1-5; D is possibly TRBD1 (6 bases). V was pared by 6 bases and J by 4 bases, with 7 bases between. Germline V gene data show CDR1 as SNHLY and CDR2 as FYNNEI. The CDR3 spans 12 residues. CDR3 loop: CASRQGNQPQHF. DNA for the CDR3: TGTGCCAGCAGGCAGGGGAATCAGCCCCAGCATTTT.

The V gene is TRBV6-4, the J gene TRBJ2-1; 13 positions agree with TRBD2. J lost 6 bases, V lost 2 bases, and 1 base had no gene match. CDR1 and CDR2 (germline): MRHNA, SNTAGT. This CDR3 spans 15 amino acids. CDR3 region: CASSDGLAGANEQFF. CDR3 DNA: TGTGCCAGCAGTGACGGACTAGCGGGAGCCAATGAGCAGTTCTTC.

This chain connects TRBV27 to TRBJ2-1; 8 bases line up with TRBD1. The V gene end was trimmed by 0 bases and the J gene end by 4 bases; junction bases not matched to a gene: 11. The CDR3 consists of 18 residues. The germline V gene has CDR1 MNHEY and CDR2 SMNVEV (reference sequence). The CDR3 bases are TGTGCCAGCAGTTTATCCTTAAGGTTGCAGGGGGCGTACAATGAGCAGTTCTTC. Amino acids: CASSLSLRLQGAYNEQFF.

This chain uses TRBV6-5 with TRBJ2-2; a weak D match, TRBD2 (6 bases). CDR3 length equals 14 residues. V was shortened by 8 bases and J by 4 bases, with 14 bases between the two germline ends. Germline V lookup: CDR1 MNHEY, CDR2 SVGAGI. The DNA of the CDR3 is TGTGCCAGCCGGGACGGGGGTATCACCGGGGAGCTGTTTTTT. Protein: CASRDGGITGELFF.

This clone was observed a few times. The gene calls are TRBV5-4 and TRBJ1-1; the D gene is possibly TRBD1 (5 bases). The CDR3 runs 14 residues. CDR1 and CDR2 from the germline V gene are SGHNT and YYREEE (reference sequence). V was trimmed by 5 bases and J by 0 bases, leaving 11 bases between them. The CDR3 here is CASRPDILNTEAFF. In DNA form, the CDR3 reads TGTGCCAGCAGACCGGACATCTTGAACACTGAAGCTTTCTTT.

V usage is TRBV7-9 and J usage is TRBJ1-1; D is unclear. The V and J ends lost 3 bases and 3 bases respectively, with 5 bases between them. The CDR3 loop spans 12 amino acids. From germline, CDR1 is SEHNR and CDR2 FQNEAQ (reference sequence). CDR3 protein: CASSFSDTEAFF. The CDR3 nucleotides read TGTGCCAGCAGCTTTTCTGACACTGAAGCTTTCTTT.

This chain connects TRBV6-1 to TRBJ1-1; weak D call: TRBD1 (5 bases). The germline V gene encodes CDR1 MNHNS and CDR2 SASEGT. Trimming pared 4 bases from V and 4 bases from J, leaving 10 bases between. CDR3 length equals 13 residues. Here the CDR3 reads CASSGGGSTEAFF. The CDR3 nucleotides read TGTGCCAGCAGTGGTGGGGGAAGCACTGAAGCTTTCTTT.

The chain combines TRBV7-8 with TRBJ1-2, with 9 positions matching TRBD1. V was pared by 5 bases and J by 9 bases, with 10 bases of the junction left unmatched. The CDR3 covers 14 residues. Germline V gives CDR1 SGHVS, CDR2 FQNEAQ. The CDR3 nucleotides read TGTGCCAGCAGCCCTGGGACAGGGAGTGTAAGCTACACCTTC. Encoded protein: CASSPGTGSVSYTF.

The rearrangement links TRBV7-3 to TRBJ2-7; 7 bases line up with TRBD1. Per the germline V gene, CDR1 is SGHTA and CDR2 is FQGTGA. V lost 1 base to trimming and J lost 2 bases; unmatched junction nucleotides: 5. The CDR3 loop spans 15 amino acids. CDR3 amino acids: CASSLSYGTAYEQYF. CDR3 sequence (DNA): TGTGCCAGCAGCTTAAGCTACGGGACAGCCTACGAGCAGTACTTC.

The J gene is TRBJ1-6, the V gene TRBV19, with 7 positions matching TRBD1. Germline V gene lookup returns CDR1 LNHDA and CDR2 SQIVND (reference sequence). Germline trimming cut 3 bases from V and 8 bases from J; bases unmatched to any gene: 4. The CDR3 is made up of 14 amino acids. The CDR3 here is CASSITGVDSPLHF. CDR3 DNA sequence: TGTGCCAGTAGTATTACAGGGGTGGATTCACCCCTCCACTTT.

This clone was seen only once. V usage is TRBV19 and J usage is TRBJ1-1; D gene ambiguous. The length of the CDR3 is 16 residues. Trimming pared 5 bases from V and 1 base from J, leaving 17 bases between. Per germline, CDR1 LNHDA and CDR2 SQIVND (reference sequence). The CDR3 loop is CASSDTTGRPNTEAFF. The CDR3 bases are TGTGCCAGTAGTGACACCACCGGGCGGCCGAACACTGAAGCTTTCTTT.

This clone has just a few counts. V gene TRBV10-1 combines with J gene TRBJ2-1; D call uncertain. CDR3 length equals 12 residues. The germline CDR1 and CDR2 sequences are WNHNN and SYGVQD (reference sequence). The V and J ends lost 4 bases and 6 bases respectively, with 7 bases between them. CDR3 protein: CASSGVPNEQFF. In DNA form, the CDR3 reads TGCGCCAGCAGTGGGGTCCCCAATGAGCAGTTCTTC.

This chain joins TRBV5-4 and TRBJ2-3, with D possibly being TRBD1 (6 bases). The CDR3 is 13 amino acids. Looked up from germline, CDR1 is SGHNT and CDR2 is YYREEE (reference sequence). V lost 4 bases, J lost 3 bases, and 9 bases lay in between. CDR3: CASSARGTDTQYF. The CDR3 DNA follows: TGTGCCAGCAGCGCCAGGGGAACAGATACGCAGTATTTT.

The chain joins TRBV5-1 to TRBJ2-5; 8 bases are shared with TRBD2. CDR1 is SGHRS and CDR2 is YFSETQ in the germline V gene. Unmatched junction bases numbered 6, after V lost 0 bases and J lost 5 bases. The CDR3 runs 15 residues. CDR3 loop: CASSLDGRAFETQYF. The CDR3, as DNA: TGCGCCAGCAGCTTGGACGGGAGGGCCTTTGAGACCCAGTACTTC.

In this sample, this clone turned up once. The J gene is TRBJ2-5, the V gene TRBV5-5; possible D gene TRBD2, 5 bases. This CDR3 is built from 13 residues. V lost 0 bases, J lost 4 bases, and 7 bases lay in between. Germline V gene sequence: CDR1 SGHKS, CDR2 YYEKEE (reference sequence). CDR3 DNA sequence: TGTGCCAGCAGCTTGGGTAGCGCAGAGACCCAGTACTTC. Protein sequence: CASSLGSAETQYF.

In the case of this clone: This specimen includes other DNA sequences encoding the same CDR3. The rearrangement uses TRBV7-2 and TRBJ2-5, with D unresolved. The CDR3 length is 12 residues. Germline CDR1 reads SGHTA; CDR2 reads FQGNSA. The V end lost 6 bases, the J end lost 5 bases, and 10 bases lay between the germline ends. This chain's CDR3 is CASSLVLETQYF. For the CDR3, the DNA is TGTGCCAGCAGTTTGGTGCTGGAGACCCAGTACTTC.

The gene calls are TRBV4-1 and TRBJ2-6, with 8 bases aligning to TRBD1. The germline V gene encodes CDR1 MGHRA and CDR2 YSYEKL. Trimming at V came to 0 bases and at J to 1 base, leaving 2 bases not matched to a gene. The CDR3 sequence is 17 residues long. CDR3 in amino acids: CASSQERTGSGANVLTF. CDR3 bases: TGCGCCAGCAGCCAAGAGCGGACAGGGTCTGGGGCCAACGTCCTGACTTTC.

This chain joins TRBV7-6 and TRBJ2-7, with D possibly TRBD1 on 6 matching bases. The germline gives CDR1 SGHVS, CDR2 FNYEAQ. CDR3 length: 13 amino acids. V lost 5 bases, J lost 3 bases, and 11 bases lay in between. The CDR3: CASSPVGGYEQYF. As DNA, the CDR3 is TGTGCCAGCAGCCCAGTAGGGGGCTACGAGCAGTACTTC.

The V and J genes are TRBV7-9 and TRBJ2-3; 9 bases map to TRBD2. This CDR3 contains 17 residues. J was trimmed by 2 bases and V by 3 bases; bases with no gene match: 9. Germline V gene data show CDR1 as SEHNR and CDR2 as FQNEAQ (reference sequence). CDR3 amino acids: CASSLSSGAGNTDTQYF. CDR3 in DNA: TGTGCCAGCAGCTTGTCTAGCGGGGCCGGAAACACAGATACGCAGTATTTT.

The rearrangement uses TRBV7-9 and TRBJ2-7; TRBD2 matches at 15 bases. CDR1 and CDR2 from the germline V gene are SEHNR and FQNEAQ (reference sequence). This CDR3 has 16 amino acids. The trim removed 5 bases at V and 0 bases at J, leaving 2 bases unmatched. In nucleotides, the CDR3 is TGTGCCAGCAGCCGGACTAGCGGGGGGGGCTCCTACGAGCAGTACTTC. Amino acid sequence: CASSRTSGGGSYEQYF.